This TCR beta chain was retrieved from a study of shared clonotypes between healthy human individuals. The study, taken as a whole, reports: Rarefaction exposed incomplete sorted-subset sequencing despite large depth.

Cells designated naive CD8 were CD45RO-negative and were positively selected for CCR7, with terminally differentiated effector memory CD45RA+ cells excluded. Turning to this clone: What it binds is unknown.

Assay: immunoSEQ multiplex PCR; the TCRdb copy retains only in-frame clones and omits some. The table records about 2 million clones, about 95% of them present only once. Trimming cost V 6 bases and J 8 bases, with 21 bases left between them. The CDR3 sequence is 15 residues long. From germline, CDR1 is LGHNT and CDR2 FRNRAP. The origin of this receptor is a man aged 18 to 30 in good health. V usage is TRBV12-5 and J usage is TRBJ2-3; D gene unclear. The specimen sequenced was naive CD8+ T cells sorted from blood. CDR3 nucleotides: TGTGCTAGTGGCATACTCAATTTCCCCCACAGTACGCAGTATTTT. It translates to CASGILNFPHSTQYF.